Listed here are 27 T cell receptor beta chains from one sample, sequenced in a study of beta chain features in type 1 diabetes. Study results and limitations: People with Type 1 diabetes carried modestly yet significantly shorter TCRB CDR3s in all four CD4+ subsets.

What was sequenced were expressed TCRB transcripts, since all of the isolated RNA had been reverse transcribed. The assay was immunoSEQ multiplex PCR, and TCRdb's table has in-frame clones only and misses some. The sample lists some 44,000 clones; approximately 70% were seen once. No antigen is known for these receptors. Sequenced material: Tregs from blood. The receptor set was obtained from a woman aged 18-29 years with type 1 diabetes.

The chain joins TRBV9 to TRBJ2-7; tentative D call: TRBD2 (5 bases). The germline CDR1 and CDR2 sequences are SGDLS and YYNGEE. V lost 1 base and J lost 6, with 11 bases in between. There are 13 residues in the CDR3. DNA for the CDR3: TGTGCCAGCAGCGTAAGACTATTCTCCGAGCAGTACTTC. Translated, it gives CASSVRLFSEQYF.

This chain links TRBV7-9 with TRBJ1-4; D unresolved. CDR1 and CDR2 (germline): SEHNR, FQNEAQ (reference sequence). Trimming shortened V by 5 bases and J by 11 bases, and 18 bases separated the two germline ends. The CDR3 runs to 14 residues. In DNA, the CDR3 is TGTGCCAGCAGCGCTACCGGGAAAACTGGGAAACTGTTTTTT. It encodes CASSATGKTGKLFF.

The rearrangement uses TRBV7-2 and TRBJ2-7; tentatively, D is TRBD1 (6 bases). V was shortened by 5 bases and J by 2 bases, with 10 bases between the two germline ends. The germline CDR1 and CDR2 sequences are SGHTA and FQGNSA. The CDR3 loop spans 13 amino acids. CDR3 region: CASSRQGTYEQYF. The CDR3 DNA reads TGTGCCAGCAGCCGGCAGGGGACCTACGAGCAGTACTTC.

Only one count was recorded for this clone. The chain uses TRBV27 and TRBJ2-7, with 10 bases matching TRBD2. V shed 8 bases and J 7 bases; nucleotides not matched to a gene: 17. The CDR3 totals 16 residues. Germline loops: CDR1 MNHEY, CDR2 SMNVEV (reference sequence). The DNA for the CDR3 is TGTGCCAGCGGATACGGCGGACTAGCGGTCTTGGGGGAGCAGTACTTC. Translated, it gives CASGYGGLAVLGEQYF.

The CDR3 reads CSVGGHVSGANVLTF. The CDR3 nucleotides are TGCAGCGTTGGGGGACACGTCTCTGGGGCCAACGTCCTGACTTTC. The rearrangement joins TRBV29-1 to TRBJ2-6; D may be TRBD1 (6 bases). The CDR3 spans 15 residues. Looked up from germline, CDR1 is SQVTM and CDR2 is ANQGSEA. V was trimmed by 4 bases and J by 0 bases, leaving 10 bases between them.

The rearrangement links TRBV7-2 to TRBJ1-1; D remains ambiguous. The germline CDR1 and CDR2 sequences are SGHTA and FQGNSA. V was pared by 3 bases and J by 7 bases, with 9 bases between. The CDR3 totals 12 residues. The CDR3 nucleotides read TGTGCCAGCAGCTTCCGGCGGTTTGAAGCTTTCTTT. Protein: CASSFRRFEAFF.

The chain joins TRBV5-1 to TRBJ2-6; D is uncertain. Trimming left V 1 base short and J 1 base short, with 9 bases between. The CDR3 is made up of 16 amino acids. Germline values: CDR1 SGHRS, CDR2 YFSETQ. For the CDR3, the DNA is TGCGCCAGCAGCTTGACAACAGTTTCTGGGGCCAACGTCCTGACTTTC. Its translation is CASSLTTVSGANVLTF. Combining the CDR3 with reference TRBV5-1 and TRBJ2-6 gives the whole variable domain KAGVTQTPRYLIKTRGQQVTLSCSPISGHRSVSWYQQTPGQGLQFLFEYFSETQRNKGNFPGRFSGRQFSNSRSEMNVSTLELGDSALYLCASSLTTVSGANVLTFGAGSRLTVL.

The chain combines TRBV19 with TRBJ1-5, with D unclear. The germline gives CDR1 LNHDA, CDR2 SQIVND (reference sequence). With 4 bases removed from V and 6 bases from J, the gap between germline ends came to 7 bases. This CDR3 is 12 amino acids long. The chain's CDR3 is CASSRGGQPQHF. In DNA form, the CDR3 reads TGTGCCAGTAGTAGAGGTGGTCAGCCCCAGCATTTT.

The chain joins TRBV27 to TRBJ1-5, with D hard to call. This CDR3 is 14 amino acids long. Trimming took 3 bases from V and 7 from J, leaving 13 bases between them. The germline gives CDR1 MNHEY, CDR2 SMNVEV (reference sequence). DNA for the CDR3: TGTGCCAGCAGTTTGAGGCATGTCGAGCAGCCCCAGCATTTT. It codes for CASSLRHVEQPQHF.

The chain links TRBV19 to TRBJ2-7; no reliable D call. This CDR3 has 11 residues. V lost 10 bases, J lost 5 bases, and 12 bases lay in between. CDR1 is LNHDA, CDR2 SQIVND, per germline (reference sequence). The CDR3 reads CATQSFDEQYF. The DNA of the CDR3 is TGTGCCACCCAAAGCTTCGACGAGCAGTACTTC.

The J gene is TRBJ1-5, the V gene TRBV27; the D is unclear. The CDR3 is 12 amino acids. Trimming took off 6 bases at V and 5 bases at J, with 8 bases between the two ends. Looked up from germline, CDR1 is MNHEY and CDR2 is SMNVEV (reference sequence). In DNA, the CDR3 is TGTGCCAGCAGCAGGCCTCATCAGCCCCAGCATTTT. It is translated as CASSRPHQPQHF.

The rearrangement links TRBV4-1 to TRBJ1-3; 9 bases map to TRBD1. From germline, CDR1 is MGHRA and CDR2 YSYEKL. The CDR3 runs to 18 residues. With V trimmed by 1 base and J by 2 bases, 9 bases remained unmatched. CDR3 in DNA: TGCGCCAGCAGCCAAGCAGTAGGGACAGGGAGTGCTGGAAACACCATATATTTT. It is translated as CASSQAVGTGSAGNTIYF.

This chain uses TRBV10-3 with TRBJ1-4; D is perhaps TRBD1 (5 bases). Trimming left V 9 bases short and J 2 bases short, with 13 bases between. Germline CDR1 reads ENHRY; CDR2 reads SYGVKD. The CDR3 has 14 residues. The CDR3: CAISSGLTNEKLFF. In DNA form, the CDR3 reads TGTGCCATATCGTCAGGGTTGACTAATGAAAAACTGTTTTTT.

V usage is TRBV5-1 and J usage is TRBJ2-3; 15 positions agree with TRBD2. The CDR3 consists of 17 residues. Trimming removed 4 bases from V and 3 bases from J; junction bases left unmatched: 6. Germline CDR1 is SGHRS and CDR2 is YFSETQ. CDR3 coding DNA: TGCGCCAGCAGCAGCGGGACTAGCGGGAGGAAGACAGATACGCAGTATTTT. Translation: CASSSGTSGRKTDTQYF.

DNA for the CDR3: TGTGCCTGGAAAGAACAGGAGGGAGCACTTGGTTTTCAGTACTTC. Protein sequence: CAWKEQEGALGFQYF. The V gene is TRBV30, the J gene TRBJ2-4, with D maybe TRBD2 (6 bases). The CDR3 is 15 amino acids. With 4 bases removed from V and 11 bases from J, the gap between germline ends came to 24 bases. Per the germline V gene, CDR1 is GTSNPN and CDR2 is SVGIG (reference sequence). The full variable domain, rest sourced from reference TRBV30 and TRBJ2-4, is SQTIHQWPATLVQPVGSPLSLECTVEGTSNPNLYWYRQAAGRGLQLLFYSVGIGQISSEVPQNLSASRPQDRQFILSSKKLLLSDSGFYLCAWKEQEGALGFQYFGAGTRLSVL.

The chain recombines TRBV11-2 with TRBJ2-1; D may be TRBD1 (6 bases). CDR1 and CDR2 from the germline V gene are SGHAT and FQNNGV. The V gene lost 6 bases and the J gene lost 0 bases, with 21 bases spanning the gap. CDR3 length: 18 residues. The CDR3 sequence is CASRSFFDRLSSYNEQFF. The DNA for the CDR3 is TGTGCCAGCAGATCATTCTTTGACAGGCTGAGCTCCTACAATGAGCAGTTCTTC.

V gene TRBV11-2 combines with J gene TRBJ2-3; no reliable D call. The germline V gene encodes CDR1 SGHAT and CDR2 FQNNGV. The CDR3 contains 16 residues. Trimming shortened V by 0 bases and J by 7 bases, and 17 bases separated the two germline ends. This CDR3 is CASSLEASRTDHTQYF. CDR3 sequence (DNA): TGTGCCAGCAGCTTAGAGGCCAGTCGCACAGACCATACGCAGTATTTT. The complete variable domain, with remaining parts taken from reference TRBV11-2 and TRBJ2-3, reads EAGVAQSPRYKIIEKRQSVAFWCNPISGHATLYWYQQILGQGPKLLIQFQNNGVVDDSQLPKDRFSAERLKGVDSTLKIQPAKLEDSAVYLCASSLEASRTDHTQYFGPGTRLTVL.

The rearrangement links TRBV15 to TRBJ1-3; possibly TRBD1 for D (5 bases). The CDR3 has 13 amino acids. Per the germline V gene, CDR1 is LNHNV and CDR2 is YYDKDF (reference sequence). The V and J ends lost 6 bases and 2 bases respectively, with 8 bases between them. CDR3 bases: TGTGCCACCAGACAGGCTGCTGGAAACACCATATATTTT. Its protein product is CATRQAAGNTIYF.

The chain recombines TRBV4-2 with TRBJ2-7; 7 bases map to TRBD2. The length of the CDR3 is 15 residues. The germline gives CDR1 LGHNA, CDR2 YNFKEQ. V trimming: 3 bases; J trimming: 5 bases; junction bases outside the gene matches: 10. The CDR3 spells CASSQTQGGWDEQYF. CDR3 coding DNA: TGTGCCAGCAGCCAGACTCAGGGAGGGTGGGACGAGCAGTACTTC.

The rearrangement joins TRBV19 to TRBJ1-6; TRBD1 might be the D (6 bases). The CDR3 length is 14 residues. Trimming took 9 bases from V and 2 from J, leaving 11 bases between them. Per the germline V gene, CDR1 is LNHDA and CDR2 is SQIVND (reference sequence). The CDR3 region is CASRGAAYNSPLHF. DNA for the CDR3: TGTGCCAGCCGGGGGGCAGCCTATAATTCACCCCTCCACTTT.

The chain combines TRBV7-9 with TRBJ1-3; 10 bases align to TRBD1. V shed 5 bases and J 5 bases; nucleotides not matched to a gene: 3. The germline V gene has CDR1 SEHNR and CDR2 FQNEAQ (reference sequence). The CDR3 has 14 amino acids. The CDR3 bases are TGTGCCAGCAGCCAGACAGGGGGCAGAAACACCATATATTTT. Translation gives CASSQTGGRNTIYF. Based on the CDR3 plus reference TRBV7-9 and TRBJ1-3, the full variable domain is DTGVSQNPRHKITKRGQNVTFRCDPISEHNRLYWYRQTLGQGPEFLTYFQNEAQLEKSRLLSDRFSAERPKGSFSTLEIQRTEQGDSAMYLCASSQTGGRNTIYFGEGSWLTVV.

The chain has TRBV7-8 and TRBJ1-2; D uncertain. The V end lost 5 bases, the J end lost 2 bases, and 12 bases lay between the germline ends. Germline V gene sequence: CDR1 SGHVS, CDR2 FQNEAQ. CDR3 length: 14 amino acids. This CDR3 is CASSPTTGNYGYTF. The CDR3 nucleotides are TGTGCCAGCAGCCCGACGACGGGAAACTATGGCTACACCTTC.

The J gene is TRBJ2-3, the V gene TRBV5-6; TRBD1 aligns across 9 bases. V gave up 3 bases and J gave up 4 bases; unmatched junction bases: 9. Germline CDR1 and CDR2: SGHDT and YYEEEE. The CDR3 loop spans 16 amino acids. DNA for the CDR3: TGTGCCAGCAGCTCGCTGCGGGGACAGGGCCCAGATACGCAGTATTTT. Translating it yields CASSSLRGQGPDTQYF.

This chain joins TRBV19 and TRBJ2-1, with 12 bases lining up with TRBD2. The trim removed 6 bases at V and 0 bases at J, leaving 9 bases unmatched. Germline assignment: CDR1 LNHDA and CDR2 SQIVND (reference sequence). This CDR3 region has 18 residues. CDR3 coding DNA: TGTGCCAGTAGCCTCGGACTAGCGGGGCACTACTCCTACAATGAGCAGTTCTTC. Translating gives CASSLGLAGHYSYNEQFF.

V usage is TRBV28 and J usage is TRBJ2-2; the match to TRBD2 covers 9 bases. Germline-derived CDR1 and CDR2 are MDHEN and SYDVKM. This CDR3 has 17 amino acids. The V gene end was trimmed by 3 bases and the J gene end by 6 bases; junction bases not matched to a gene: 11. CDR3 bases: TGTGCCAGCAGTTTGGTAGCGGGAGTTCTTAAGGCCGGGGAGCTGTTTTTT. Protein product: CASSLVAGVLKAGELFF.

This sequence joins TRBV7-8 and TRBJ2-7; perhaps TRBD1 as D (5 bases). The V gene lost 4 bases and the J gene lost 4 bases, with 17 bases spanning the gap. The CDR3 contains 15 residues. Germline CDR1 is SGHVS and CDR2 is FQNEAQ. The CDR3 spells CASSYTGFSRYEQYF. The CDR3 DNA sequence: TGTGCCAGCAGCTACACAGGATTCTCTCGATACGAGCAGTACTTC.

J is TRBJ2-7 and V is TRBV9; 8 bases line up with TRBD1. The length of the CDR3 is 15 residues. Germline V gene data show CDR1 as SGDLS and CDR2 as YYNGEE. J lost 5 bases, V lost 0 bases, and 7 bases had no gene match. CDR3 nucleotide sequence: TGTGCCAGCAGCGTAGCCCGGGACAGGCGGGACGAGCAGTACTTC. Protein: CASSVARDRRDEQYF.